The 21 T cell receptor beta chains presented below share a single source sample, sequenced in a study of shared clonotypes between healthy human individuals (dated by TCRdb to about 2020). The library was produced with the immunoSEQ multiplex PCR assay. Sourced from immuneACCESS, this table was stored by TCRdb with only in-frame sequences that have V and J called. A share of the clones is absent; for the studies checked, an unresolved V gene accounts for under half, and the remainder has no known explanation. The sample has some 500,000 clones on record, roughly 95% of them singletons. Together, the top ten hold about 0.064% of the sample. Material: naive CD4+ T cells sorted from blood. The cell subset or site label, as the study defines it: CD45RA+ positively selected. Every receptor here comes from a woman between 25 and 40 years old in good health.

This sequence joins TRBV4-2 and TRBJ2-1; 11 positions match TRBD2. Germline values: CDR1 LGHNA, CDR2 YNFKEQ. This CDR3 spans 17 amino acids. V lost 0 bases to trimming and J lost 1 base; unmatched junction nucleotides: 2. CDR3 sequence (DNA): TGTGCCAGCAGCCAAGAGACTAGCGGGACGTCCTACAATGAGCAGTTCTTC. Amino acids: CASSQETSGTSYNEQFF.

The rearrangement uses TRBV2 and TRBJ1-5; D is possibly TRBD1 (5 bases). The CDR3 has 15 residues. V lost 2 bases and J 2 bases, leaving 10 bases between the germline ends. Germline V gives CDR1 SNHLY, CDR2 FYNNEI. CDR3 region: CASSEQGRGNQPQHF. The CDR3 DNA sequence: TGTGCCAGCAGTGAACAGGGACGAGGCAATCAGCCCCAGCATTTT.

This chain uses TRBV5-4 with TRBJ1-1; 9 bases match TRBD1. CDR1 SGHNT and CDR2 YYREEE come from the germline V gene (reference sequence). V shed 3 bases and J 5 bases; nucleotides not matched to a gene: 5. The CDR3 is 14 residues long. The CDR3 nucleotides are TGTGCCAGCAGCTGGGGACAGGGTGAGACTGAAGCTTTCTTT. It encodes CASSWGQGETEAFF.

The rearrangement uses TRBV5-6 and TRBJ2-7; 9 bases match TRBD2. The CDR3 has 15 amino acids. Germline CDR1 and CDR2: SGHDT and YYEEEE. The V segment lost 1 base and the J segment 2 bases; nucleotides outside the gene matches: 4. This CDR3 is CASSLRLAGPYEQYF. The CDR3 coding sequence is TGTGCCAGCAGCTTGAGGCTAGCGGGACCCTACGAGCAGTACTTC.

This clone has a single count. The chain employs TRBV5-1 and TRBJ1-2; D unresolved. This CDR3 has 15 residues. Germline V gives CDR1 SGHRS, CDR2 YFSETQ. Trimming cost V 0 bases and J 0 bases, with 9 bases left between them. Written as DNA, the CDR3 is TGCGCCAGCAGCTTGGGCGGCACGACTAACTATGGCTACACCTTC. Translated: CASSLGGTTNYGYTF.

The J gene is TRBJ1-1, the V gene TRBV7-9; D remains unclear. Trimming pared 2 bases from V and 3 bases from J, leaving 4 bases between. Germline V gene lookup returns CDR1 SEHNR and CDR2 FQNEAQ (reference sequence). CDR3 size: 12 residues. CDR3 nucleotides: TGTGCCAGCAGCTTAATCTACACTGAAGCTTTCTTT. The encoded protein is CASSLIYTEAFF.

This chain joins TRBV5-1 and TRBJ1-2; maybe TRBD1 (6 bases). Trimming took off 5 bases at V and 8 bases at J, with 19 bases between the two ends. The CDR3 length is 14 residues. CDR1 SGHRS and CDR2 YFSETQ come from the germline V gene. The CDR3 sequence: CASSGVGTLLGYTF. As DNA, the CDR3 is TGCGCCAGCAGTGGTGTGGGGACACTATTAGGCTACACCTTC.

The J gene is TRBJ1-2, the V gene TRBV7-9; tentative D call: TRBD1 (5 bases). Germline values: CDR1 SEHNR, CDR2 FQNEAQ (reference sequence). The CDR3 consists of 15 residues. Trimming removed 5 bases from V and 8 bases from J, with 21 bases in between. The CDR3 here is CASSPTRDAIGGYTF. CDR3 sequence (DNA): TGTGCCAGCAGCCCAACCCGGGACGCCATTGGGGGCTACACCTTC.

The chain employs TRBV4-2 and TRBJ2-3, with a possible D match to TRBD1 (5 bases). The CDR3 spans 15 residues. Trimming left V 0 bases short and J 3 bases short, with 10 bases between. Germline loops: CDR1 LGHNA, CDR2 YNFKEQ. CDR3 in amino acids: CASSQEVGPTDTQYF. CDR3 nucleotide sequence: TGTGCCAGCAGCCAAGAGGTGGGGCCGACAGATACGCAGTATTTT.

This chain links TRBV29-1 with TRBJ2-7; D call uncertain. Trimming removed 4 bases from V and 0 bases from J, with 10 bases in between. The CDR3 sequence is 13 residues long. Germline CDR1 and CDR2: SQVTM and ANQGSEA. CDR3 sequence reads: CSVATPNSYEQYF. The CDR3 bases are TGCAGCGTTGCGACACCAAACTCCTACGAGCAGTACTTC.

CDR3 protein: CASSLVGYTEAFF. The CDR3, as DNA: TGTGCCAGCAGCTTAGTGGGCTACACTGAAGCTTTCTTT. The V and J genes are TRBV7-9 and TRBJ1-1; no reliable D call. V was clipped by 1 base and J by 3 bases, with 6 bases between them. Germline V gene data show CDR1 as SEHNR and CDR2 as FQNEAQ (reference sequence). CDR3 size: 13 residues.

The chain employs TRBV6-1 and TRBJ1-5, with D possibly matching TRBD1 (5 bases). V was trimmed by 6 bases and J by 0 bases, leaving 12 bases between them. CDR1 is MNHNS, CDR2 SASEGT, per germline. This CDR3 is 15 amino acids long. DNA of the CDR3: TGTGCCAGCAGAGCGGGACCTTATAGCAATCAGCCCCAGCATTTT. Amino acids: CASRAGPYSNQPQHF.

V usage is TRBV6-5 and J usage is TRBJ1-5, with a weak D call TRBD1 (5 bases). The CDR3 has 13 amino acids. V lost 5 bases to trimming and J lost 4 bases, with 9 bases between them. CDR1 is MNHEY, CDR2 SVGAGI, per germline. The DNA of the CDR3 is TGTGCCAGCAGTGAACAGGAGAATCAGCCCCAGCATTTT. It encodes CASSEQENQPQHF.

This rearrangement joins TRBV2 to TRBJ1-2; 7 bases are shared with TRBD1. V shed 2 bases, J shed 5 bases, and the junction held 11 bases outside the gene matches. The CDR3 spans 16 residues. CDR1 SNHLY and CDR2 FYNNEI come from the germline V gene. The CDR3 loop reads CASSESRQGFSYGYTF. For the CDR3, the DNA is TGTGCCAGCAGTGAATCCCGACAGGGTTTTAGTTATGGCTACACCTTC.

V gene TRBV2 combines with J gene TRBJ2-5, with 7 bases lining up with TRBD1. This CDR3 is built from 14 residues. In germline, CDR1 is SNHLY, CDR2 FYNNEI. Germline trimming cut 5 bases from V and 0 bases from J; bases unmatched to any gene: 3. CDR3 DNA sequence: TGTGCCAGCAGTATAGGGGGCAACCAAGAGACCCAGTACTTC. It is translated as CASSIGGNQETQYF. Drawing the rest from reference TRBV2 and TRBJ2-5, the complete variable domain is EPEVTQTPSHQVTQMGQEVILRCVPISNHLYFYWYRQILGQKVEFLVSFYNNEISEKSEIFDDQFSVERPDGSNFTLKIRSTKLEDSAMYFCASSIGGNQETQYFGPGTRLLVL.

This clone was seen only once. The rearrangement links TRBV4-2 to TRBJ1-2, with TRBD1 identical over 8 bases. After removal of 2 bases from V and 4 bases from J, the junction contained 9 bases not matched to a gene. The CDR3 length is 16 residues. The germline V gene encodes CDR1 LGHNA and CDR2 YNFKEQ. The CDR3: CASSQSRQGSAYGYTF. The CDR3 DNA sequence: TGTGCCAGCAGCCAAAGCCGACAGGGGAGTGCCTATGGCTACACCTTC.

The V gene is TRBV4-2, the J gene TRBJ2-3, with 8 bases lining up with TRBD1. J lost 4 bases, V lost 4 bases, and 16 bases had no gene match. The CDR3 length is 18 residues. Germline V gene sequence: CDR1 LGHNA, CDR2 YNFKEQ. The DNA for the CDR3 is TGTGCCAGCAGCCTGCTCCTTGGGCAGGGGGCGTCTGCAGATACGCAGTATTTT. It encodes CASSLLLGQGASADTQYF.

This chain connects TRBV5-4 to TRBJ2-1; D unclear. V gave up 0 bases and J gave up 6 bases, with 13 bases separating them. Germline V gene sequence: CDR1 SGHNT, CDR2 YYREEE (reference sequence). The CDR3 sequence is 15 residues long. The CDR3 protein is CASSLGSLQGNEQFF. The CDR3 DNA follows: TGTGCCAGCAGCTTGGGGTCCCTCCAAGGCAATGAGCAGTTCTTC.

This sequence joins TRBV2 and TRBJ1-4; D not certain. This CDR3 spans 15 amino acids. The ends were cut back, 3 bases at V and 8 bases at J, with 16 bases in the middle. Germline V lookup: CDR1 SNHLY, CDR2 FYNNEI. CDR3 nucleotide sequence: TGTGCCAGCAGTGAGTGGCTGTCAGGAGTAGAAAAACTGTTTTTT. As protein: CASSEWLSGVEKLFF. Drawing the rest from reference TRBV2 and TRBJ1-4, the complete variable domain is EPEVTQTPSHQVTQMGQEVILRCVPISNHLYFYWYRQILGQKVEFLVSFYNNEISEKSEIFDDQFSVERPDGSNFTLKIRSTKLEDSAMYFCASSEWLSGVEKLFFGSGTQLSVL.

The chain couples TRBV18 to TRBJ2-5; D is undetermined. Deletions cut 6 bases from V and 2 bases from J, with 7 bases between. From germline, CDR1 is KGHSH and CDR2 LQKENI. The CDR3 totals 12 residues. CDR3 DNA sequence: TGTGCCAGCTCGCAGGCTCAAGAGACCCAGTACTTC. It encodes CASSQAQETQYF.

This chain joins TRBV20-1 and TRBJ1-2; D unresolved. The V gene's germline CDR1 is DFQATT and CDR2 SNEGSKA (reference sequence). The germline V and J ends were trimmed by 0 bases and 9 bases, with 8 bases remaining between them. The CDR3 length is 11 residues. The CDR3 coding sequence is TGCAGTGCTAGAGATATTTGGCGCTACACCTTC. Translation: CSARDIWRYTF.